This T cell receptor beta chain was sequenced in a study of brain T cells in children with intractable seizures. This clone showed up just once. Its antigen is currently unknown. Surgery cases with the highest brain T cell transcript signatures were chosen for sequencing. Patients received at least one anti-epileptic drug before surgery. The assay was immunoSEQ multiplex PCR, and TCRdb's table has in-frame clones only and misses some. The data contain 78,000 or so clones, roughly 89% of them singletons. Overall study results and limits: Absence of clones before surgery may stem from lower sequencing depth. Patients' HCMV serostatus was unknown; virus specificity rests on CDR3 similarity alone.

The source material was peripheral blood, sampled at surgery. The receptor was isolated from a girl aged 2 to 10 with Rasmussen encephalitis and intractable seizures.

The chain's CDR3 is CASSPTMNTEAFF. The CDR3 nucleotides are TGTGCCAGCTCACCGACTATGAACACTGAAGCTTTCTTT. The V call is TRBV18, the J call TRBJ1-1; D remains unclear. The V gene lost 3 bases and the J gene lost 0 bases, with 5 bases spanning the gap. The V gene's germline CDR1 is KGHSH and CDR2 LQKENI. This CDR3 contains 13 residues.